Listed below are T cell receptor beta chains from one sample, sequenced in a study of beta chain features in type 1 diabetes. Only in-frame clones appear in the TCRdb table, and some are missing; sequencing was by immunoSEQ multiplex PCR. The sample shows about 40,000 clones, over 45% of them seen only once. Sequenced material: central memory CD4+ T cells from blood. The receptors were gathered from a woman aged 18-30 years in good health. CDR3s include the opening cysteine and the closing phenylalanine or tryptophan.

15 TRBJ2-3 TRBV18 CASSRASGIGDTQYF
14 TRBJ1-2 TRBV27 CASSSRDRDYGYTF
16 TRBJ1-1 TRBV5-6 CASSSPTGTGNTEAFF
15 TRBJ1-1 TRBV30 CAWSTRSWVNTEAFF
15 TRBJ1-1 TRBV5-6 CASSLRGRRVTEAFF
16 TRBJ1-4 TRBV29-1 CSVTRASGAGGEKLFF
14 TRBJ2-1 TRBV6-1 CASISTGGFNEQFF
14 TRBJ2-5 TRBV5-4 CASSGDRGSETQYF
16 TRBJ2-1 TRBV19 CASSINGGGIYNEQFF
15 TRBJ2-1 TRBV19 CASLSGTYRGNEQFF
14 TRBJ2-7 TRBV2 CASSTLGGPYEQYF
13 TRBJ1-6 TRBV11-1 CASSSQGNSPLHF
14 TRBJ2-7 TRBV6-5 CASSLGRGSYEQYF
17 TRBJ2-7 TRBV5-4 CASSSPPGTPSSYEQYF
14 TRBJ2-5 TRBV14 CASSQGAGAETQYF
15 TRBJ2-7 TRBV6-1 CASRAGTGIYYEQYF
13 TRBJ1-1 TRBV30 CAWSVGINTEAFF
13 TRBJ1-2 TRBV5-1 CASSIRDSYGYTF
16 TRBJ1-1 TRBV18 CASSPRQGSENTEAFF
16 TRBJ2-1 TRBV9 CASSPRSGTTFDEQFF
15 TRBJ2-1 TRBV19 CASSMPGSGLNEQFF
15 TRBJ2-3 TRBV6-5 CASRARRGEVDTQYF
15 TRBJ1-1 TRBV11-2 CASSLDGGANTEAFF
13 TRBJ2-5 TRBV5-1 CASSLSVQETQYF
16 TRBJ2-1 TRBV7-9 CASSPHNRGNYNEQFF
14 TRBJ2-1 TRBV19 CAGSSGGLGNEQFF
14 TRBJ1-5 TRBV19 CASSMSQGQGPQHF
14 TRBJ1-2 TRBV12-5 CASGLGSSNYGYTF
14 TRBJ2-1 TRBV5-1 CASSPLPAYNEQFF
15 TRBJ2-3 TRBV7-6 CASSIGAMSTDTQYF
13 TRBJ1-2 TRBV6-1 CASSQDPDYGYTF
17 TRBJ1-5 TRBV7-3 CASSLNDRVRINQPQHF
15 TRBJ1-1 TRBV5-1 CASSLERRKNTEAFF
18 TRBJ2-7 TRBV5-1 CASSLWVSGGPNPYEQYF
15 TRBJ2-7 TRBV7-8 CASSSQIGQGYEQYF
16 TRBJ2-5 TRBV15 CATSRGASREQETQYF
16 . TRBV7-9 CASSPTLAGDIETQYF
15 TRBJ2-7 TRBV11-3 CASRNQRGSSYEQYF
16 TRBJ2-1 TRBV5-1 CASSLDTSGTYNEQFF
15 TRBJ2-7 TRBV5-1 CASSPPGQGAEEQYF
14 TRBJ1-1 TRBV19 CASRPDRGRTEAFF
15 TRBJ2-5 TRBV7-2 CASSLALAARETQYF